The TCR beta chain described here comes from a study of identical twins. Regarding the study as a whole: Conclusions were based on cross-sectional statistical analysis, without following the same donors.

A word on this clonotype: Its antigen is as yet unknown.

Template switching introduced a universal primer site, and the cDNA bore unique molecular identifiers. Using its own MiXCR run on the 5' RACE reads, TCRdb lists one record per CDR3 protein. The sample gives roughly 230,000 distinct CDR3 sequences, roughly 8.7% of which show up once; about 3% is in the top ten. This CDR3 has 13 residues. CDR1 and CDR2 from the germline V gene are LNHDA and SQIVND (reference sequence). V was shortened by 5 bases and J by 3 bases, with 11 bases between the two germline ends. Separately, the same data were catalogued under a study of yellow fever vaccine responses in identical twins.

V gene TRBV19 combines with J gene TRBJ2-7, with a weak D call TRBD1 (7 bases). Sample: CD8+ T cells sorted from blood. This clonotype was sampled from a woman younger than 35 in good health. This chain's CDR3 is CASSAGQHYEQYF. DNA for the CDR3: TGTGCCAGTAGTGCGGGACAGCACTACGAGCAGTACTTC.